The 22 T cell receptor beta chains reported below all come from one sample, sequenced in a study of T cell responses to AZD1222 COVID-19 vaccine. The protocol was immunoSEQ multiplex PCR, while the TCRdb copy is restricted to in-frame clones and leaves out a portion. The sample records 250,000 or so clones, just over 90% being singletons. The sample in question was peripheral blood, obtained on day 0 of AZD1222 vaccination. The receptors shown here come from an adult in good health.

This chain uses TRBV19 with TRBJ2-7; 7 bases are a match to TRBD1. The CDR3 extends over 15 amino acids. V dropped 5 bases and J dropped 2; count of bases not matched to a gene: 9. From germline, CDR1 is LNHDA and CDR2 SQIVND (reference sequence). The CDR3 nucleotides are TGTGCCAGTAGTGACCGGGACAGACCAACCTACGAGCAGTACTTC. Amino acid sequence: CASSDRDRPTYEQYF.

This clone was recorded a few times. The chain couples TRBV19 to TRBJ1-1, with a weak D call TRBD1 (5 bases). The length of the CDR3 is 15 residues. The V gene's germline CDR1 is LNHDA and CDR2 SQIVND (reference sequence). Trimming removed 5 bases from V and 5 bases from J, with 18 bases in between. This CDR3 reads CASSPRGDWRTEAFF. CDR3 coding DNA: TGTGCCAGTAGTCCCCGGGGGGACTGGAGGACTGAAGCTTTCTTT.

This clone appeared once. The J gene is TRBJ2-3, the V gene TRBV19; the D gene could be TRBD1 or TRBD2 (6 bases each). Germline-derived CDR1 and CDR2 are LNHDA and SQIVND (reference sequence). The CDR3 loop spans 14 amino acids. V was trimmed by 2 bases and J by 5 bases, leaving 11 bases between them. The CDR3 here is CASSIPGAGDTQYF. The CDR3 coding sequence is TGTGCCAGTAGTATACCGGGGGCTGGAGATACGCAGTATTTT. The full variable domain, rest sourced from reference TRBV19 and TRBJ2-3, is DGGITQSPKYLFRKEGQNVTLSCEQNLNHDAMYWYRQDPGQGLRLIYYSQIVNDFQKGDIAEGYSVSREKKESFPLTVTSAQKNPTAFYLCASSIPGAGDTQYFGPGTRLTVL.

J is TRBJ2-1 and V is TRBV28; 11 bases line up with TRBD2. Germline CDR1 reads MDHEN; CDR2 reads SYDVKM. The junction had 19 bases not matched to a gene; V was cut back by 4 bases and J by 5 bases. CDR3 size: 20 residues. CDR3 in amino acids: CASSSIFLAGGIYLNNEQFF. The CDR3 bases are TGTGCCAGCAGTTCCATCTTCCTAGCGGGGGGTATCTACCTCAACAATGAGCAGTTCTTC.

J is TRBJ1-2 and V is TRBV19, with D possibly matching TRBD1 (6 bases). V was cut by 7 bases and J by 5 bases, with 17 bases left in between. CDR3 length: 14 amino acids. Germline V lookup: CDR1 LNHDA, CDR2 SQIVND (reference sequence). In DNA form, the CDR3 reads TGTGCCAGTACGGAGCGACAGGCAGATTATGGCTACACCTTC. Translated: CASTERQADYGYTF.

The chain has TRBV27 and TRBJ2-4; D possibly corresponds to TRBD2 (6 bases). The CDR3 sequence is 15 residues long. Germline V CDR1 and CDR2: MNHEY, SMNVEV (reference sequence). V was cut by 4 bases and J by 0 bases, with 10 bases left in between. The CDR3 DNA reads TGTGCCAGCAGTTCCCCGGGACTAGCCAAAAACATTCAGTACTTC. This sequence encodes CASSSPGLAKNIQYF.

V gene TRBV4-1 combines with J gene TRBJ1-5; possible D gene TRBD1, 5 bases. V was pared by 3 bases and J by 3 bases, with 15 bases between. This CDR3 is 16 amino acids long. CDR1 is MGHRA and CDR2 is YSYEKL in the germline V gene. The CDR3 sequence is CASSHARGEINQPQHF. The CDR3 DNA sequence: TGCGCCAGCAGCCACGCCCGGGGCGAAATCAATCAGCCCCAGCATTTT.

The rearrangement links TRBV2 to TRBJ1-4; D uncertain. Germline V CDR1 and CDR2: SNHLY, FYNNEI. CDR3 length: 11 residues. V shed 6 bases and J shed 8 bases, with 7 bases lying between them. CDR3 nucleotide sequence: TGTGCCAGCAGCGTGGGGGAAAAACTGTTTTTT. Protein: CASSVGEKLFF.

This clone appeared a single time. The genes are TRBV5-1 and TRBJ2-2; a weak D match, TRBD2 (7 bases). The CDR3 runs to 15 residues. CDR1 is SGHRS, CDR2 YFSETQ, per germline. V was pared by 7 bases and J by 2 bases, with 15 bases between. CDR3: CASQGRGTNTGELFF. The CDR3 nucleotides are TGCGCCAGCCAGGGGCGGGGGACAAACACCGGGGAGCTGTTTTTT.

The CDR3: CASSLRSARANVLTF. DNA of the CDR3: TGTGCCAGCAGCTTGCGGAGCGCGAGGGCCAACGTCCTGACTTTC. This chain joins TRBV5-4 and TRBJ2-6; no definite D call. Per the germline V gene, CDR1 is SGHNT and CDR2 is YYREEE (reference sequence). The CDR3 is 15 amino acids. Trimming removed 1 base at V and 5 bases at J, with 10 bases between.

The V gene is TRBV27, the J gene TRBJ2-5, with 7 bases matching TRBD2. This CDR3 contains 15 residues. Unmatched junction bases numbered 10, after V lost 4 bases and J lost 5 bases. Germline-derived CDR1 and CDR2 are MNHEY and SMNVEV (reference sequence). The CDR3 reads CASSSGGAGAETQYF. The CDR3 DNA sequence: TGTGCCAGCAGTTCCGGTGGGGCGGGAGCGGAGACCCAGTACTTC.

The chain recombines TRBV5-1 with TRBJ1-4; D perhaps matches TRBD1 (6 bases). The CDR3 sequence is 16 residues long. Germline lookup yields CDR1 SGHRS and CDR2 YFSETQ. V lost 0 bases and J 3 bases, leaving 12 bases between the germline ends. In nucleotides, the CDR3 is TGCGCCAGCAGCTTGGCCATAGGACAGCCTAATGAAAAACTGTTTTTT. It codes for CASSLAIGQPNEKLFF.

J is TRBJ2-2 and V is TRBV11-3, with D perhaps matching TRBD2 (5 bases). Germline CDR1 SGHNT, CDR2 YENEEA. The CDR3 extends over 14 amino acids. With 1 base removed from V and 6 bases from J, the gap between germline ends came to 9 bases. CDR3 amino acids: CASSLGGGPGELFF. CDR3 nucleotides: TGTGCCAGCAGCTTAGGTGGAGGCCCCGGGGAGCTGTTTTTT. The full variable domain, with the rest looked up from reference TRBV11-3 and TRBJ2-2, is EAGVVQSPRYKIIEKKQPVAFWCNPISGHNTLYWYLQNLGQGPELLIRYENEEAVDDSQLPKDRFSAERLKGVDSTLKIQPAELGDSAVYLCASSLGGGPGELFFGEGSRLTVL.

CDR3 residues: CASSRGGGESDTQYF. CDR3 bases: TGCGCCAGCAGTCGAGGCGGGGGCGAATCAGATACGCAGTATTTT. The chain carries TRBV5-1 and TRBJ2-3; D is possibly TRBD2 (7 bases). Germline assignment: CDR1 SGHRS and CDR2 YFSETQ. Trimming left V 5 bases short and J 4 bases short, with 17 bases between. The CDR3 has 15 amino acids.

J is TRBJ1-1 and V is TRBV28; TRBD1 matches 7 bases. CDR1 is MDHEN and CDR2 is SYDVKM in the germline V gene. The trim removed 3 bases at V and 5 bases at J, leaving 9 bases unmatched. There are 15 residues in the CDR3. CDR3 bases: TGTGCCAGCAGTTTCGAGGGGGCGCCCCGGACTGAAGCTTTCTTT. Encoded protein: CASSFEGAPRTEAFF.

This clone was counted between two and nine times. This sample also contains other DNA sequences that code for the same CDR3. DNA of the CDR3: TGTGCCAGCAGCCTGGGACGAAACTATGGCTACACCTTC. Its translation is CASSLGRNYGYTF. The V gene is TRBV28, the J gene TRBJ1-2; tentatively, D is TRBD1 (5 bases). The CDR3 loop spans 13 amino acids. CDR1 is MDHEN and CDR2 is SYDVKM in the germline V gene. V was clipped by 6 bases and J by 2 bases, with 10 bases between them.

This chain joins TRBV5-4 and TRBJ1-1; D ambiguous. The CDR3 is 14 residues long. Germline V gene lookup returns CDR1 SGHNT and CDR2 YYREEE (reference sequence). The V gene lost 1 base and the J gene lost 8 bases, with 15 bases spanning the gap. The CDR3 region has the DNA TGTGCCAGCAGCTTGTCCACGAAAGGGTCAGAAGCTTTCTTT. It yields the protein CASSLSTKGSEAFF.

The chain has TRBV5-1 and TRBJ2-3; D unclear. The CDR3 has 14 amino acids. V was clipped by 3 bases and J by 2 bases, with 10 bases between them. Germline V CDR1 and CDR2: SGHRS, YFSETQ. For the CDR3, the DNA is TGCGCCAGCAGCTCCACCGGGCCCACAGATACGCAGTATTTT. Its translation is CASSSTGPTDTQYF.

V and J are TRBV28 and TRBJ2-3; 8 bases line up with TRBD1. Germline V CDR1 and CDR2: MDHEN, SYDVKM. V was pared by 6 bases and J by 5 bases, with 7 bases of the junction left unmatched. The CDR3 totals 14 residues. The CDR3 reads CASRPRRGRDTQYF. The DNA for the CDR3 is TGTGCCAGCAGGCCGCGCAGGGGGCGAGATACGCAGTATTTT.

The chain couples TRBV6-5 to TRBJ1-6, with TRBD1 matching over 12 bases. J lost 9 bases, V lost 7 bases, and 4 bases had no gene match. Germline CDR1 and CDR2: MNHEY and SVGAGI. This CDR3 has 14 amino acids. CDR3 sequence reads: CASTWDRGRSPLHF. The CDR3 bases are TGTGCCAGCACCTGGGACAGGGGGCGTTCACCCCTCCACTTT.

This clone is a singleton in its sample. The V gene is TRBV19, the J gene TRBJ1-5; D perhaps matches TRBD1 (6 bases). This CDR3 has 16 amino acids. The germline V gene has CDR1 LNHDA and CDR2 SQIVND (reference sequence). V lost 4 bases, J lost 4 bases, and 17 bases lay in between. The CDR3 protein is CASSTLQGRGNQPQHF. As DNA, the CDR3 is TGTGCCAGTAGTACACTACAGGGCCGAGGTAATCAGCCCCAGCATTTT.

This clone was recorded only once. The V and J genes are TRBV28 and TRBJ1-2; D gene ambiguous. The germline V and J ends were trimmed by 3 bases and 1 base, with 9 bases remaining between them. The CDR3 extends over 14 amino acids. Germline CDR1 reads MDHEN; CDR2 reads SYDVKM. The DNA for the CDR3 is TGTGCCAGCAGTTTCTCCGGATATAACTATGGCTACACCTTC. This sequence encodes CASSFSGYNYGYTF.